The T cell receptor (beta chain) under discussion was sequenced for a study of beta chain features in type 1 diabetes. The sequenced template was cDNA made from the entire isolated RNA. Generated by immunoSEQ multiplex PCR, the TCRdb table keeps only in-frame clones and is missing some. The sample lists fewer than 150,000 clones, less than 9% occurring once. Germline values: CDR1 SQVTM, CDR2 ANQGSEA. The CDR3 length is 14 residues. V dropped 4 bases and J dropped 1; count of bases not matched to a gene: 2. The receptor was isolated from a woman under 40 in good health. The specimen was central memory CD4+ T cells from blood. The rearrangement uses TRBV29-1 and TRBJ2-2, with 8 bases matching TRBD2. CDR3 residues: CSVATSGNTGELFF. The CDR3 DNA reads as TGCAGCGTTGCAACTAGCGGGAACACCGGGGAGCTGTTTTTT.